This TCR beta chain was captured by sequencing in a study of blood T cells in healthy people across ages. This CDR3 has 15 amino acids. The germline V gene encodes CDR1 LGHNA and CDR2 YNFKEQ. V lost 0 bases and J lost 5, with 13 bases in between. Points from the study as a whole: Higher naive T cell percentage went strongly together with higher TCR beta diversity.

A second PCR of 7 to 11 cycles used a sample-barcoded 5' primer and a J-beta primer mix. From each sample, at least 2.5 million paired-end reads containing CDR3 were obtained. One entry per CDR3 protein results from TCRdb running MiXCR on the 5' RACE reads. The table has roughly 1,300,000 distinct CDR3 sequences, approximately 60% seen once. On this clonotype itself: The antigen is unknown.

The chain combines TRBV4-2 with TRBJ1-1; D possibly corresponds to TRBD1 (5 bases). The sample was blood. This TCR was sampled from a man aged 18 to 35 in good health. CDR3 in amino acids: CASSQDNQGWTEAFF. The CDR3 nucleotides are TGTGCCAGCAGCCAAGATAATCAGGGATGGACTGAAGCTTTCTTT.